The present entry profiles one T cell receptor beta chain with its context. CDR3 size: 13 residues. V dropped 2 bases and J dropped 0 bases, with 3 bases sitting between them. Germline loops: CDR1 MNHEY, CDR2 SVGAGI. The sample belongs to a study of blood T cell repertoires in COVID-19. Source study methods: Amplified reference gene primers provided the basis for estimating nucleated cell counts. Data came from immunoSEQ multiplex PCR; TCRdb stores just in-frame clones and leaves some out. V and J calls and clone size are those listed in that table; D and trimming were worked out from the DNA. The table has under 200,000 clones, about 80% seen once.

The receptor was derived from a man between 65 and 85 years old who had recovered from COVID-19. Sequenced material: peripheral blood. The rearrangement links TRBV6-5 to TRBJ2-3; D remains unclear. In DNA form, the CDR3 reads TGTGCCAGCAGTTACCAGAGCACAGATACGCAGTATTTT. It yields the protein CASSYQSTDTQYF.